The rows below give T cell receptor beta chains drawn from one sample of a study of blood T cell repertoires in COVID-19. The data were produced by immunoSEQ multiplex PCR, yet TCRdb's version contains in-frame clones alone and is incomplete. The table includes about 200,000 clones, about 86% detected once. Sequencing used PBMCs or T cells enriched from blood (not recorded which). Receptor source: a man aged 40-49 years who had recovered from COVID-19. Both conserved end residues are part of each CDR3. Each record gives: J gene, D gene, V gene, clone size, CDR3 protein, CDR3 DNA. The D gene is left open where the match is weak. Clone size is shown for a subset of rows, as once, few, many or a class of expanded clone.

J gene: TRBJ1-1; D gene: .; V gene: TRBV28; clone size: .; CDR3 protein: CASSLRLDAFF; CDR3 DNA: TGTGCCAGCAGTTTGCGGTTGGATGCTTTCTTT
J gene: TRBJ1-1; D gene: .; V gene: TRBV6-5; clone size: few; CDR3 protein: CASSFGDLRTEAFF; CDR3 DNA: TGTGCCAGCAGTTTCGGAGATCTCCGTACTGAAGCTTTCTTT
J gene: TRBJ1-5; D gene: TRBD1; V gene: TRBV4-1; clone size: .; CDR3 protein: CASSQTGTVNQPQHF; CDR3 DNA: TGCGCCAGCAGCCAAACCGGGACAGTCAATCAGCCCCAGCATTTT
J gene: TRBJ2-4; D gene: TRBD1; V gene: TRBV24-1; clone size: .; CDR3 protein: CATSDGDRAGNIQYF; CDR3 DNA: TGTGCCACCAGTGATGGGGACAGGGCCGGAAACATTCAGTACTTC
J gene: TRBJ1-4; D gene: TRBD1; V gene: TRBV6-5; clone size: .; CDR3 protein: CASREGQGFEKLFF; CDR3 DNA: TGTGCCAGCAGGGAGGGACAGGGGTTTGAAAAACTGTTTTTT
J gene: TRBJ1-5; D gene: .; V gene: TRBV30; clone size: .; CDR3 protein: CAWSVGSSNQPQHF; CDR3 DNA: TGTGCCTGGAGTGTGGGCAGTAGCAATCAGCCCCAGCATTTT
J gene: TRBJ2-1; D gene: .; V gene: TRBV18; clone size: .; CDR3 protein: CASSPPSYYNEQFF; CDR3 DNA: TGTGCCAGCTCACCACCGAGTTACTACAATGAGCAGTTCTTC
J gene: TRBJ1-3; D gene: .; V gene: TRBV19; clone size: .; CDR3 protein: CASKTGETGNTIYF; CDR3 DNA: TGTGCCTCAAAAACCGGGGAAACTGGAAACACCATATATTTT
J gene: TRBJ2-2; D gene: .; V gene: TRBV5-1; clone size: once; CDR3 protein: CASSLTRARTGELFF; CDR3 DNA: TGCGCCAGCAGCCTTACGAGGGCGCGAACCGGGGAGCTGTTTTTT
J gene: TRBJ2-1; D gene: TRBD2; V gene: TRBV4-2; clone size: .; CDR3 protein: CASSQLITSGVGNEQFF; CDR3 DNA: TGTGCCAGCAGCCAATTAATAACTAGCGGGGTAGGAAATGAGCAGTTCTTC
J gene: TRBJ2-2; D gene: .; V gene: TRBV7-2; clone size: .; CDR3 protein: CASSFGRGLKGGTGELFF; CDR3 DNA: TGTGCCAGCAGCTTTGGTCGGGGTCTTAAGGGTGGCACCGGGGAGCTGTTTTTT
J gene: TRBJ2-1; D gene: TRBD1; V gene: TRBV10-3; clone size: .; CDR3 protein: CAISAGQGAYNEQFF; CDR3 DNA: TGTGCCATCAGTGCGGGACAGGGGGCCTACAATGAGCAGTTCTTC
J gene: TRBJ2-1; D gene: TRBD2; V gene: TRBV7-2; clone size: .; CDR3 protein: CASSQWLADFYNEQFF; CDR3 DNA: TGTGCCAGCAGCCAGTGGCTAGCGGACTTCTACAATGAGCAGTTCTTC
J gene: TRBJ2-7; D gene: TRBD1; V gene: TRBV2; clone size: few; CDR3 protein: CASSDGQGSEQYF; CDR3 DNA: TGTGCCAGCAGTGACGGACAGGGCTCCGAGCAGTACTTC
J gene: TRBJ1-5; D gene: TRBD1; V gene: TRBV5-4; clone size: .; CDR3 protein: CASSFKGGGPQHF; CDR3 DNA: TGTGCCAGCAGCTTCAAAGGGGGCGGGCCCCAGCATTTT
J gene: TRBJ1-2; D gene: .; V gene: TRBV27; clone size: .; CDR3 protein: CASSRSGELGGYTF; CDR3 DNA: TGTGCCAGCAGCCGGTCGGGGGAACTCGGTGGCTACACCTTC
J gene: TRBJ2-1; D gene: .; V gene: TRBV7-2; clone size: .; CDR3 protein: CASSRLGAGAPRLYNEQFF; CDR3 DNA: TGTGCCAGCAGCCGGCTAGGGGCAGGGGCCCCCAGACTCTACAATGAGCAGTTCTTC
J gene: TRBJ1-6; D gene: TRBD1; V gene: TRBV12-3/TRBV12-4; clone size: few; CDR3 protein: CASSKGAGSPLHF; CDR3 DNA: TGTGCCAGCAGTAAGGGGGCCGGTTCACCCCTCCACTTT
J gene: TRBJ1-2; D gene: .; V gene: TRBV28; clone size: .; CDR3 protein: CASSLSQGSGYTF; CDR3 DNA: TGTGCCAGCAGTCTAAGCCAGGGGTCCGGCTACACCTTC
J gene: TRBJ1-2; D gene: .; V gene: TRBV19; clone size: few; CDR3 protein: CASSISSQGLHGYTF; CDR3 DNA: TGTGCCAGTAGTATAAGTTCCCAGGGTCTTCATGGCTACACCTTC
J gene: TRBJ1-2; D gene: TRBD1; V gene: TRBV10-3; clone size: .; CDR3 protein: CAISESRTGGFNYGYTF; CDR3 DNA: TGTGCCATCAGTGAGTCTCGGACAGGGGGCTTCAACTATGGCTACACCTTC
J gene: TRBJ2-1; D gene: .; V gene: TRBV15; clone size: .; CDR3 protein: CATSRDAGRYNEQFF; CDR3 DNA: TGTGCCACCAGCAGAGATGCGGGGCGTTACAATGAGCAGTTCTTC
J gene: TRBJ2-5; D gene: .; V gene: TRBV5-1; clone size: .; CDR3 protein: CASSLGQSAQYF; CDR3 DNA: TGCGCCAGCAGCTTAGGACAGTCGGCCCAGTACTTC
J gene: TRBJ2-6; D gene: .; V gene: TRBV29-1; clone size: .; CDR3 protein: CSVLTMGLAGGANVLTF; CDR3 DNA: TGCAGCGTCCTGACTATGGGACTGGCCGGTGGGGCCAACGTCCTGACTTTC
J gene: TRBJ2-3; D gene: .; V gene: TRBV10-3; clone size: .; CDR3 protein: CAISETSEVPSTDTQYF; CDR3 DNA: TGTGCCATCAGTGAGACGAGCGAAGTTCCTAGCACAGATACGCAGTATTTT
J gene: TRBJ1-2; D gene: .; V gene: TRBV4-1; clone size: .; CDR3 protein: CASSQGVGGGNYGYTF; CDR3 DNA: TGCGCCAGCAGCCAAGGAGTAGGAGGTGGCAACTATGGCTACACCTTC
J gene: TRBJ2-7; D gene: .; V gene: TRBV28; clone size: .; CDR3 protein: CASSPNYEQYF; CDR3 DNA: TGTGCCAGCAGCCCTAACTACGAGCAGTACTTC
J gene: TRBJ1-1; D gene: .; V gene: TRBV4-1; clone size: .; CDR3 protein: CASSQGQGSMNTEAFF; CDR3 DNA: TGCGCCAGCAGCCAAGGGCAGGGGTCTATGAACACTGAAGCTTTCTTT
J gene: TRBJ2-3; D gene: TRBD2; V gene: TRBV6-2/TRBV6-3; clone size: .; CDR3 protein: CASSPPGTSGGAGADTQYF; CDR3 DNA: TGTGCCAGCAGTCCCCCCGGGACTAGCGGGGGGGCCGGGGCAGATACGCAGTATTTT
J gene: TRBJ1-6; D gene: .; V gene: TRBV7-3; clone size: .; CDR3 protein: CASSLDGATNSPLHF; CDR3 DNA: TGTGCCAGCAGCTTAGACGGAGCGACTAATTCACCCCTCCACTTT
J gene: TRBJ1-2; D gene: .; V gene: TRBV3-1/TRBV3-2; clone size: .; CDR3 protein: CASSQDAGSYGYTF; CDR3 DNA: TGTGCCAGCAGCCAAGATGCGGGGAGCTATGGCTACACCTTC
J gene: TRBJ2-1; D gene: .; V gene: TRBV28; clone size: .; CDR3 protein: CASTPYYGDRNEQFF; CDR3 DNA: TGTGCCAGCACCCCTTATTACGGGGATCGGAATGAGCAGTTCTTC
J gene: TRBJ2-5; D gene: .; V gene: TRBV29-1; clone size: .; CDR3 protein: CSVGMGTLYF; CDR3 DNA: .
J gene: TRBJ1-2; D gene: TRBD1; V gene: TRBV2; clone size: .; CDR3 protein: CASSEASDRAVARGYTF; CDR3 DNA: TGTGCCAGCAGTGAAGCGTCGGACAGGGCGGTGGCTCGCGGCTACACCTTC
J gene: TRBJ1-2; D gene: TRBD1; V gene: TRBV7-9; clone size: .; CDR3 protein: CASSLGQGTNYGYTF; CDR3 DNA: TGTGCCAGCAGCTTAGGACAGGGAACTAACTATGGCTACACCTTC
J gene: TRBJ2-1; D gene: .; V gene: TRBV11-2; clone size: once; CDR3 protein: CASSLVLANEQFF; CDR3 DNA: TGTGCCAGCAGCTTAGTTCTGGCTAATGAGCAGTTCTTC
J gene: TRBJ1-2; D gene: .; V gene: TRBV25-1; clone size: .; CDR3 protein: CASSERRDSAGYTF; CDR3 DNA: TGTGCCAGCAGTGAAAGGAGGGACTCCGCTGGCTACACCTTC
J gene: TRBJ2-3; D gene: TRBD2; V gene: TRBV6-6; clone size: .; CDR3 protein: CASSLWPGLAGGSSTDTQYF; CDR3 DNA: TGTGCCAGCAGTCTCTGGCCTGGGCTAGCGGGGGGATCTAGCACAGATACGCAGTATTTT
J gene: TRBJ2-2; D gene: .; V gene: TRBV7-9; clone size: .; CDR3 protein: CASRPEGVDRELFF; CDR3 DNA: TGTGCCAGCAGACCCGAGGGGGTCGATAGGGAGCTGTTTTTT
J gene: TRBJ1-5; D gene: TRBD1; V gene: TRBV6-5; clone size: .; CDR3 protein: CASSYRDSHQPQHF; CDR3 DNA: TGTGCCAGCAGTTACCGGGACAGCCATCAGCCCCAGCATTTT
J gene: TRBJ1-1; D gene: .; V gene: TRBV5-4; clone size: .; CDR3 protein: CASSLGPQNTEAFF; CDR3 DNA: TGTGCCAGCAGCTTGGGGCCCCAGAACACTGAAGCTTTCTTT
J gene: TRBJ1-1; D gene: .; V gene: TRBV5-5; clone size: .; CDR3 protein: CASSLDRDTEAFF; CDR3 DNA: TGTGCCAGCAGCTTGGACAGGGACACTGAAGCTTTCTTT
J gene: TRBJ2-2; D gene: .; V gene: TRBV7-2; clone size: .; CDR3 protein: CASSFVQRGTGELFF; CDR3 DNA: TGTGCCAGCAGCTTTGTTCAGAGGGGGACCGGGGAGCTGTTTTTT
J gene: TRBJ2-3; D gene: .; V gene: TRBV28; clone size: .; CDR3 protein: CASSADEWGADTQYF; CDR3 DNA: TGTGCCAGCAGTGCGGATGAATGGGGAGCAGATACGCAGTATTTT
J gene: TRBJ2-2; D gene: TRBD1; V gene: TRBV27; clone size: .; CDR3 protein: CASRGTGAYTGELFF; CDR3 DNA: TGTGCCAGCAGGGGGACAGGGGCCTACACCGGGGAGCTGTTTTTT
J gene: TRBJ1-4; D gene: .; V gene: TRBV5-1; clone size: few; CDR3 protein: CASSSGGAGREKLFF; CDR3 DNA: TGCGCCAGCAGCTCTGGGGGGGCCGGTCGGGAAAAACTGTTTTTT
J gene: TRBJ2-1; D gene: TRBD2; V gene: TRBV6-4; clone size: .; CDR3 protein: CASSDTGGTNEQFF; CDR3 DNA: TGTGCCAGCAGTGACACGGGGGGGACTAATGAGCAGTTCTTC
J gene: TRBJ1-5; D gene: TRBD1; V gene: TRBV7-2; clone size: .; CDR3 protein: CASSLSGQGANQPQHF; CDR3 DNA: TGTGCCAGCAGCTTGTCGGGACAGGGCGCCAATCAGCCCCAGCATTTT
J gene: TRBJ1-4; D gene: TRBD1; V gene: TRBV5-1; clone size: .; CDR3 protein: CASSSGTGLEKLFF; CDR3 DNA: TGCGCCAGCAGTTCCGGGACAGGGCTTGAAAAACTGTTTTTT
J gene: TRBJ1-1; D gene: .; V gene: TRBV28; clone size: .; CDR3 protein: CASSLPKGGGGTEAFF; CDR3 DNA: TGTGCCAGCAGTTTACCGAAGGGAGGGGGAGGCACTGAAGCTTTCTTT
J gene: TRBJ1-2; D gene: .; V gene: TRBV14; clone size: .; CDR3 protein: CASSQDPGRGYTF; CDR3 DNA: TGTGCCAGCAGTCAGGACCCAGGGAGGGGCTACACCTTC
J gene: TRBJ2-3; D gene: TRBD2; V gene: TRBV10-2; clone size: .; CDR3 protein: CASSSKRGTDTQYF; CDR3 DNA: TGCGCCAGCAGTTCTAAGCGGGGAACAGATACGCAGTATTTT
J gene: TRBJ1-1; D gene: TRBD1; V gene: TRBV19; clone size: .; CDR3 protein: CASIEGTANTEAFF; CDR3 DNA: TGTGCCAGTATTGAGGGGACAGCCAACACTGAAGCTTTCTTT
J gene: TRBJ1-5; D gene: .; V gene: TRBV15; clone size: .; CDR3 protein: CATSRERGQGYQPQHF; CDR3 DNA: TGTGCCACCAGCAGAGAACGTGGGCAGGGGTATCAGCCCCAGCATTTT